These 2 T cell receptor beta chains share one sample of origin, sequenced in a study of blood T cell repertoires in COVID-19. TCRdb's copy holds only in-frame clones and misses some; the assay was immunoSEQ multiplex PCR. The sample lists fewer than 110,000 clones; over 85% were seen once. Sequenced input: peripheral blood. Source of these receptors: a woman of 80 years or more in a cohort sampled during active COVID-19.

The chain has TRBV5-6 and TRBJ1-4; no clear D gene. V lost 4 bases and J 0 bases, leaving 13 bases between the germline ends. From germline, CDR1 is SGHDT and CDR2 YYEEEE. This CDR3 has 16 amino acids. Here the CDR3 reads CASSPTWSTTNEKLFF. CDR3 sequence (DNA): TGTGCCAGCAGCCCTACTTGGAGTACAACTAATGAAAAACTGTTTTTT.

This sequence joins TRBV6-5 and TRBJ1-5; possibly TRBD1 for D (6 bases). This CDR3 contains 13 residues. From germline, CDR1 is MNHEY and CDR2 SVGAGI. Trimming took 6 bases from V and 6 from J, leaving 12 bases between them. This chain's CDR3 is CASSSSGAQPQHF. The CDR3 region has the DNA TGTGCCAGCAGCTCTTCAGGGGCTCAGCCCCAGCATTTT.